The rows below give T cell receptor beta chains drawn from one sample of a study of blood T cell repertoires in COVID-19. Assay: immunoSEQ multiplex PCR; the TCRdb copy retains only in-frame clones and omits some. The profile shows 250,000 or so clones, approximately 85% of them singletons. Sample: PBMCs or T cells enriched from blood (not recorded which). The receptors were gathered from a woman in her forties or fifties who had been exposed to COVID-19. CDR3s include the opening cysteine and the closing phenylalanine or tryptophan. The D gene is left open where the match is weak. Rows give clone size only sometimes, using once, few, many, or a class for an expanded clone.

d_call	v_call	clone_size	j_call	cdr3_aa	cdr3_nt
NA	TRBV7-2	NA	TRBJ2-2	CASSLRGQGGRELFF	TGTGCCAGCAGTCTGCGAGGCCAGGGGGGCAGAGAGCTGTTTTTT
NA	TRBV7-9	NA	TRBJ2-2	CASRAGTNTGELFF	TGTGCCAGCAGAGCAGGGACGAACACCGGGGAGCTGTTTTTT
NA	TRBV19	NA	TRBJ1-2	CASTAGGNYGYTF	TGTGCCAGTACCGCAGGAGGGAACTATGGCTACACCTTC
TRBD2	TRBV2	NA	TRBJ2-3	CASRRELAGGTSSTDTQYF	TGTGCCAGCAGGAGGGAACTAGCGGGGGGGACCTCTAGCACAGATACGCAGTATTTT
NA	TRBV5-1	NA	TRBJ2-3	CASSLGVAYPDTQYF	TGCGCCAGCAGCTTGGGTGTAGCGTACCCAGATACGCAGTATTTT
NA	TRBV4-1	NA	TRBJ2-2	CASSPVPAGNTGELFF	TGCGCCAGCAGCCCCGTACCGGCAGGGAACACCGGGGAGCTGTTTTTT
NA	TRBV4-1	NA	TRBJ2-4	CASSPSVGQGKNIQYF	TGCGCCAGCAGCCCCTCGGTGGGGCAGGGCAAAAACATTCAGTACTTC
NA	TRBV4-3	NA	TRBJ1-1	CASSHRGANTEAFF	TGCGCCAGCAGCCATCGGGGGGCGAACACTGAAGCTTTCTTT
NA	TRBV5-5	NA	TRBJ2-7	CASSFTAVSSYEQYF	TGTGCCAGCAGCTTCACGGCGGTTAGCTCCTACGAGCAGTACTTC
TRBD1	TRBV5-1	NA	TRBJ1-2	CASSSTGTGVLYGYTF	TGCGCCAGCAGTTCTACCGGGACAGGTGTACTCTATGGCTACACCTTC
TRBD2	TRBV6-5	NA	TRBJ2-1	CASSNLAGGNNEQFF	TGTGCCAGCAGTAATTTAGCGGGGGGGAACAATGAGCAGTTCTTC
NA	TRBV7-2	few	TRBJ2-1	CASSLVGGRNEQFF	TGTGCCAGCAGCCTTGTGGGCGGGCGAAATGAGCAGTTCTTC
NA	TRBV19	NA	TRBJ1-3	CASSIRDFGNTIYF	TGTGCCAGTAGTATAAGGGACTTTGGAAACACCATATATTTT
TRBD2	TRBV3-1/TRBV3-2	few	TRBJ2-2	CASSQPPSGGNRGELFF	TGTGCCAGCAGCCAACCTCCTAGCGGGGGGAACCGGGGGGAGCTGTTTTTT
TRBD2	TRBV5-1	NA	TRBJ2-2	CASSPRTSGGSGELFF	TGCGCCAGCAGCCCCAGGACTAGCGGGGGGTCCGGGGAGCTGTTTTTT
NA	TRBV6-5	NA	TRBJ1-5	CASSYSGGLNQPQHF	TGTGCCAGCAGTTACTCTGGGGGCCTTAATCAGCCCCAGCATTTT
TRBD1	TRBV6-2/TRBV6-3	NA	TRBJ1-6	CASSLTGEGSPLHF	TGTGCCAGCAGTCTGACAGGGGAAGGTTCACCCCTCCACTTT
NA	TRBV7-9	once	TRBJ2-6	CASSLGGLSSGANVLTF	TGTGCCAGCAGCTTAGGCGGGTTGAGCTCTGGGGCCAACGTCCTGACTTTC
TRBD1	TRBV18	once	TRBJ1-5	CASSSDRDRVVGNQPQHF	TGTGCCAGCTCATCCGACCGGGACAGGGTGGTTGGCAATCAGCCCCAGCATTTT
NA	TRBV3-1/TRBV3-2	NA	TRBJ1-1	CASSQPGGLLTEAFF	TGTGCCAGCAGCCAGCCTGGGGGACTCCTCACTGAAGCTTTCTTT
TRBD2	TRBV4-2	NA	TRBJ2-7	CASSPGGGAGGVYEQYF	TGTGCCAGCAGCCCAGGCGGGGGGGCGGGAGGAGTCTACGAGCAGTACTTC
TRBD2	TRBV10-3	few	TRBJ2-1	CAIRIGTSGGAGNEQFF	TGTGCCATCAGGATAGGGACTAGCGGGGGGGCCGGCAATGAGCAGTTCTTC
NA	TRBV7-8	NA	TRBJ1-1	CASSLLGRGGLIMNTEAFF	TGTGCCAGCAGCTTACTGGGTCGGGGGGGGTTAATCATGAACACTGAAGCTTTCTTT
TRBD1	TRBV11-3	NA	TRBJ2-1	CASSSGGRNRFDNEQFF	TGTGCCAGCAGCTCAGGGGGACGAAATCGCTTCGACAATGAGCAGTTCTTC
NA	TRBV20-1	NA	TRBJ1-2	CSAALQTGYTF	TGCAGTGCTGCACTACAAACTGGCTACACCTTC